The 13 T cell receptor beta chains in this list originate from one sample, sequenced in a study of blood T cell repertoires in COVID-19. Using immunoSEQ multiplex PCR, the repertoire was profiled, and TCRdb retains in-frame clones only, with some absent. The sample has about 210,000 clones, roughly 85% seen once. The sequenced sample was peripheral blood. Source of these receptors: a woman in her 70s with COVID-19, enrolled during active disease.

The chain employs TRBV20-1 and TRBJ1-1; D remains ambiguous. V shed 3 bases and J shed 2 bases, with 13 bases lying between them. The CDR3 loop spans 14 amino acids. Germline lookup yields CDR1 DFQATT and CDR2 SNEGSKA (reference sequence). Written as DNA, the CDR3 is TGCAGTGCTAGTCTTGGAGGTTCAAACACTGAAGCTTTCTTT. Translation gives CSASLGGSNTEAFF.

The genes are TRBV5-5 and TRBJ2-1; 9 nucleotides match TRBD2. Germline V gene data show CDR1 as SGHKS and CDR2 as YYEKEE (reference sequence). With V trimmed by 6 bases and J by 0 bases, 7 bases remained unmatched. The length of the CDR3 is 16 residues. The CDR3: CASTSLTSGSYNEQFF. The CDR3 nucleotides read TGTGCCAGCACCTCTTTGACTAGCGGCTCCTACAATGAGCAGTTCTTC.

The gene calls are TRBV11-3 and TRBJ1-2; D perhaps matches TRBD1 (6 bases). Germline V gene sequence: CDR1 SGHNT, CDR2 YENEEA. V was pared by 4 bases and J by 10 bases, with 10 bases between. This CDR3 is 11 amino acids long. The CDR3 is CASSSQGVYTF. The DNA of the CDR3 is TGTGCCAGCAGCTCACAGGGTGTCTACACCTTC.

This clone was seen only once. This chain links TRBV11-2 with TRBJ2-7; TRBD2 agrees at 9 bases. Per germline, CDR1 SGHAT and CDR2 FQNNGV. The V gene end was trimmed by 5 bases and the J gene end by 2 bases; junction bases not matched to a gene: 7. The CDR3 extends over 15 amino acids. The CDR3 region is CASSARTSEPYEQYF. CDR3 nucleotides: TGTGCCAGCAGCGCTCGGACTAGCGAGCCCTACGAGCAGTACTTC.

The chain recombines TRBV10-2 with TRBJ2-1; TRBD2 aligns across 7 bases. With 0 bases clipped from V and 5 bases from J, the junction kept 10 bases outside the gene matches. Germline CDR1 and CDR2: WSHSY and SAAADI. This CDR3 spans 17 amino acids. The CDR3 DNA reads as TGCGCCAGCAGTGAGTCAGTCAGCGGGAACCCCAACAATGAGCAGTTCTTC. Translated, it gives CASSESVSGNPNNEQFF.

Concerning this clone: Other nucleotide sequences from this sample produce the same CDR3. V is TRBV19 and J is TRBJ2-7, with TRBD2 matching 8 bases. V lost 3 bases, J lost 3 bases, and 7 bases stayed unmatched. CDR1 is LNHDA and CDR2 is SQIVND in the germline V gene (reference sequence). The CDR3 contains 15 residues. The CDR3 sequence: CASSMGGRGDYEQYF. The CDR3 DNA reads TGTGCCAGTAGTATGGGGGGGCGGGGGGACTACGAGCAGTACTTC.

This rearrangement joins TRBV10-3 to TRBJ1-1, with 7 bases fitting TRBD1. Germline lookup yields CDR1 ENHRY and CDR2 SYGVKD. V lost 6 bases, J lost 10 bases, and 17 bases stayed unmatched. CDR3 length equals 15 residues. CDR3: CAISDQGGNRGTAFF. The CDR3 DNA follows: TGTGCCATCAGCGACCAAGGAGGCAACAGGGGTACAGCTTTCTTT.

V usage is TRBV19 and J usage is TRBJ2-3; D unclear. From germline, CDR1 is LNHDA and CDR2 SQIVND (reference sequence). The CDR3 runs 14 residues. Trimming shortened V by 4 bases and J by 5 bases, and 13 bases separated the two germline ends. CDR3 amino acids: CASSTLPGVDTQYF. The CDR3 DNA follows: TGTGCCAGTAGTACCCTCCCCGGTGTAGATACGCAGTATTTT.

V usage is TRBV15 and J usage is TRBJ1-6, with 9 bases matching TRBD1. Germline values: CDR1 LNHNV, CDR2 YYDKDF (reference sequence). Trimming took 4 bases from V and 6 from J; bases not matched to a gene: 7. CDR3 size: 16 residues. The CDR3: CATSKTGTGINSPLHF. The DNA for the CDR3 is TGTGCCACCAGCAAAACCGGGACAGGGATTAATTCACCCCTCCACTTT.

The chain links TRBV19 to TRBJ1-2; no definite D call. V was pared by 3 bases and J by 7 bases, with 9 bases between. CDR1 is LNHDA and CDR2 is SQIVND in the germline V gene (reference sequence). This CDR3 is built from 12 residues. DNA for the CDR3: TGTGCCAGTAGTATCCGAGGGCCTGGCTACACCTTC. Amino acids: CASSIRGPGYTF.

J is TRBJ2-2 and V is TRBV11-3, with TRBD2 matching over 12 bases. The V and J ends lost 6 bases and 3 bases, in that order; junction bases with no gene match: 5. The CDR3 length is 16 residues. CDR1 and CDR2 (germline): SGHNT, YENEEA. In DNA, the CDR3 is TGTGCCAGCAGTACTAGGACTAGCGGGGACACCGGGGAGCTGTTTTTT. Protein sequence: CASSTRTSGDTGELFF.

Note on this clone: The sample carries other DNA sequences with the same CDR3. The gene calls are TRBV11-2 and TRBJ2-5; D is unclear. The ends were cut back, 0 bases at V and 2 bases at J, with 7 bases in the middle. This CDR3 comprises 14 residues. Per the germline V gene, CDR1 is SGHAT and CDR2 is FQNNGV. The CDR3 DNA reads as TGTGCCAGCAGCTTAGATCGAGGACAAGAGACCCAGTACTTC. It is translated as CASSLDRGQETQYF.

The genes are TRBV19 and TRBJ1-1, with TRBD1 matching over 8 bases. The J segment lost 11 bases and the V segment lost 4 bases, leaving 9 bases of the junction unmatched. The CDR3 runs to 13 residues. From germline, CDR1 is LNHDA and CDR2 SQIVND (reference sequence). The CDR3 region is CASSTTGGAVAFF. In DNA form, the CDR3 reads TGTGCCAGTAGTACAACAGGGGGGGCTGTGGCTTTCTTT.